The 32 T cell receptor beta chains listed next were all sequenced from one sample in a study of Tregs in tolerant kidney transplant recipients. Sequenced by immunoSEQ multiplex PCR; TCRdb stores in-frame clones only, minus some. Seen here are 60,000 to 75,000 clones, approximately 83% observed once, and the top ten hold approximately 2.3%. The sequencing used Tregs from blood, collected before the transplant. Every receptor here comes from a human donor who received a combined kidney and bone marrow transplant.

The rearrangement joins TRBV19 to TRBJ2-7; the match to TRBD2 covers 8 bases. Germline assignment: CDR1 LNHDA and CDR2 SQIVND (reference sequence). CDR3 length: 15 amino acids. J lost 2 bases, V lost 5 bases, and 8 bases had no gene match. CDR3 loop: CASSQPSGLTYEQYF. CDR3 DNA sequence: TGTGCCAGTAGTCAACCTAGCGGGCTTACCTACGAGCAGTACTTC.

The V call is TRBV14, the J call TRBJ2-4; TRBD1 agrees at 9 bases. The J segment lost 8 bases and the V segment lost 3 bases, leaving 5 bases of the junction unmatched. CDR3 length equals 14 residues. Germline values: CDR1 SGHDN, CDR2 FVKESK. The chain's CDR3 is CASSHGQGFHIQYF. In DNA form, the CDR3 reads TGTGCCAGCAGCCATGGACAGGGGTTCCACATTCAGTACTTC.

The table lists this clone with a count of one. The chain links TRBV19 to TRBJ1-2, with TRBD1 as a possible D gene (5 bases). V was trimmed by 6 bases and J by 8 bases, leaving 10 bases between them. The CDR3 totals 11 residues. Looked up from germline, CDR1 is LNHDA and CDR2 is SQIVND (reference sequence). CDR3 sequence reads: CASSRQGGYTF. The CDR3 coding sequence is TGTGCCAGTAGCCGGCAGGGCGGCTACACCTTC.

J is TRBJ1-1 and V is TRBV6-1; a possible D gene is TRBD1 (5 bases). The germline V gene has CDR1 MNHNS and CDR2 SASEGT. Between the trimmed V and J ends, which lost 4 bases and 1 base, there was a span of 7 bases. The CDR3 length is 13 residues. The CDR3 DNA sequence: TGTGCCAGCAGTGGACAGTGGAACACTGAAGCTTTCTTT. It is translated as CASSGQWNTEAFF.

The chain combines TRBV18 with TRBJ1-1; D ambiguous. The CDR3 consists of 11 residues. Trimming removed 3 bases at V and 3 bases at J, with 2 bases between. Per germline, CDR1 KGHSH and CDR2 LQKENI. In DNA form, the CDR3 reads TGTGCCAGCTCACCGGACACTGAAGCTTTCTTT. This translates into CASSPDTEAFF.

This rearrangement joins TRBV5-1 to TRBJ2-3; no clear D gene. The CDR3 runs to 15 residues. V was trimmed by 2 bases and J by 0 bases, leaving 10 bases between them. Germline lookup yields CDR1 SGHRS and CDR2 YFSETQ. CDR3 region: CASSFGDPSTDTQYF. For the CDR3, the DNA is TGCGCCAGCAGCTTCGGAGACCCAAGCACAGATACGCAGTATTTT.

The V call is TRBV19, the J call TRBJ1-3; D remains unclear. Trimming cost V 7 bases and J 2 bases, with 9 bases left between them. Germline V CDR1 and CDR2: LNHDA, SQIVND (reference sequence). The CDR3 spans 13 residues. The CDR3: CASMHLTGNTIYF. Written as DNA, the CDR3 is TGTGCCAGTATGCACCTAACTGGAAACACCATATATTTT.

V gene TRBV11-3 combines with J gene TRBJ2-1; a possible D gene is TRBD1 (5 bases). Germline V lookup: CDR1 SGHNT, CDR2 YENEEA. V gave up 2 bases and J gave up 8 bases, with 7 bases separating them. The CDR3 covers 12 residues. The CDR3 DNA reads as TGTGCCAGCAGCTTAAGGGGCTATGAGCAGTTCTTC. Translated, it gives CASSLRGYEQFF. The entire variable domain, with the rest obtained from reference TRBV11-3 and TRBJ2-1, is as follows: EAGVVQSPRYKIIEKKQPVAFWCNPISGHNTLYWYLQNLGQGPELLIRYENEEAVDDSQLPKDRFSAERLKGVDSTLKIQPAELGDSAVYLCASSLRGYEQFFGPGTRLTVL.

V and J are TRBV7-2 and TRBJ2-7, with D possibly being TRBD2 (6 bases). The CDR3 is made up of 15 amino acids. The germline V gene has CDR1 SGHTA and CDR2 FQGNSA. Between the trimmed V and J ends, which lost 1 base and 2 bases, there was a span of 12 bases. CDR3 loop: CASSLVAGIAYEQYF. The CDR3 DNA reads as TGTGCCAGCAGCTTAGTGGCGGGGATAGCCTACGAGCAGTACTTC.

The chain uses TRBV6-1 and TRBJ2-3; 9 bases fit TRBD1. Germline CDR1 MNHNS, CDR2 SASEGT. The CDR3 runs to 16 residues. The V and J ends lost 4 bases and 3 bases, in that order; junction bases with no gene match: 8. CDR3 coding DNA: TGTGCCAGCAGTGGAGGGACAGGGAGGGGGACAGATACGCAGTATTTT. Translating it yields CASSGGTGRGTDTQYF.

The chain uses TRBV30 and TRBJ2-5; 12 bases align to TRBD1. The length of the CDR3 is 13 residues. J lost 5 bases, V lost 5 bases, and 3 bases had no gene match. CDR1 and CDR2 from the germline V gene are GTSNPN and SVGIG (reference sequence). CDR3 in DNA: TGTGCCTGGGGGACAGGGGGCGGGGAGACCCAGTACTTC. Its protein product is CAWGTGGGETQYF.

CDR3 sequence (DNA): TGCGCCAGCAGCCAAGAGGATTTCACAGGGGCAGGTGGCTACACCTTC. It encodes CASSQEDFTGAGGYTF. The chain joins TRBV4-1 to TRBJ1-2; TRBD1 agrees at 7 bases. The CDR3 covers 16 residues. Germline CDR1 reads MGHRA; CDR2 reads YSYEKL. V lost 0 bases, J lost 7 bases, and 11 bases stayed unmatched.

This clone came up a few times. This rearrangement joins TRBV7-2 to TRBJ1-2, with unresolved D. This CDR3 has 13 residues. CDR1 is SGHTA, CDR2 FQGNSA, per germline. The V and J ends lost 5 bases and 4 bases respectively, with 11 bases between them. CDR3 DNA: TGTGCCAGCAGCGAGACACGGATCTATGGCTACACCTTC. Protein: CASSETRIYGYTF.

Here the CDR3 reads CASLVHLDNEQFF. As DNA, the CDR3 is TGTGCCAGCCTCGTCCACCTTGACAATGAGCAGTTCTTC. This chain joins TRBV7-9 and TRBJ2-1; D is unresolved. In germline, CDR1 is SEHNR, CDR2 FQNEAQ (reference sequence). V dropped 8 bases and J dropped 5 bases, with 13 bases sitting between them. CDR3 length: 13 residues.

The chain has TRBV19 and TRBJ2-3; D uncertain. V was trimmed by 3 bases and J by 2 bases, leaving 15 bases between them. Germline CDR1 is LNHDA and CDR2 is SQIVND (reference sequence). This CDR3 is 16 amino acids long. CDR3: CASSIGANSLTDTQYF. For the CDR3, the DNA is TGTGCCAGTAGTATTGGCGCTAACAGCCTCACAGATACGCAGTATTTT.

The V gene is TRBV7-2, the J gene TRBJ2-3; 8 bases map to TRBD1. Germline V gives CDR1 SGHTA, CDR2 FQGNSA. Trimming removed 5 bases from V and 5 bases from J; junction bases left unmatched: 6. CDR3 length: 14 amino acids. The CDR3 DNA reads as TGTGCCAGCAGCCCCCGACAGGGGCAAGATACGCAGTATTTT. Amino acid sequence: CASSPRQGQDTQYF. The full variable domain, its missing parts supplied by reference TRBV7-2 and TRBJ2-3, is GAGVSQSPSNKVTEKGKDVELRCDPISGHTALYWYRQSLGQGLEFLIYFQGNSAPDKSGLPSDRFSAERTGGSVSTLTIQRTQQEDSAVYLCASSPRQGQDTQYFGPGTRLTVL.

The chain's CDR3 is CASSDGGNNEQFF. The DNA for the CDR3 is TGTGCCAGCAGCGACGGGGGGAACAATGAGCAGTTCTTC. The J gene is TRBJ2-1, the V gene TRBV11-2, with 7 bases aligning to TRBD2. V dropped 5 bases and J dropped 5; count of bases not matched to a gene: 3. From germline, CDR1 is SGHAT and CDR2 FQNNGV. The CDR3 has 13 residues.

The gene calls are TRBV11-3 and TRBJ2-7; D is possibly TRBD2 (5 bases). Germline CDR1 and CDR2: SGHNT and YENEEA. V was clipped by 3 bases and J by 3 bases, with 9 bases between them. The CDR3 runs 13 residues. The CDR3 DNA reads TGTGCCAGCAGCTTCACGGGGAACTACGAGCAGTACTTC. Translation gives CASSFTGNYEQYF.

The chain couples TRBV5-1 to TRBJ2-7; TRBD1 matches at 8 bases. Germline V gene lookup returns CDR1 SGHRS and CDR2 YFSETQ. Germline trimming cut 2 bases from V and 6 bases from J; bases unmatched to any gene: 10. This CDR3 spans 15 amino acids. The CDR3 DNA reads as TGCGCCAGCAGCTTCCGGACAGGGTCCGCCACCGAGCAGTACTTC. Translation: CASSFRTGSATEQYF.

The chain has TRBV6-5 and TRBJ2-7, with 7 bases identical to TRBD1. CDR3 size: 14 residues. V dropped 4 bases and J dropped 3; count of bases not matched to a gene: 6. CDR1 is MNHEY and CDR2 is SVGAGI in the germline V gene. This CDR3 is CASSSRDRVYEQYF. CDR3 in DNA: TGTGCCAGCAGTTCCCGGGACAGAGTCTACGAGCAGTACTTC.

This rearrangement joins TRBV29-1 to TRBJ2-6; 7 nucleotides line up with TRBD1. The junction had 4 bases not matched to a gene; V was cut back by 4 bases and J by 4 bases. This CDR3 comprises 14 residues. Germline values: CDR1 SQVTM, CDR2 ANQGSEA. CDR3 in amino acids: CSVATGAGANVLTF. The CDR3 coding sequence is TGCAGCGTTGCCACAGGGGCGGGGGCCAACGTCCTGACTTTC.

The gene calls are TRBV28 and TRBJ1-2; D remains ambiguous. Germline CDR1 MDHEN, CDR2 SYDVKM. The germline V and J ends were trimmed by 8 bases and 0 bases, with 7 bases remaining between them. This CDR3 is 12 amino acids long. The CDR3 bases are TGTGCCAGCCGGTCCACTAACTATGGCTACACCTTC. Amino acids: CASRSTNYGYTF.

This clone was recorded once. This chain connects TRBV5-6 to TRBJ2-3, with D perhaps matching TRBD1 (5 bases). Germline CDR1 is SGHDT and CDR2 is YYEEEE. V lost 4 bases, J lost 1 base, and 10 bases lay in between. The CDR3 covers 14 residues. The CDR3 here is CASSPGHRTDTQYF. The DNA of the CDR3 is TGTGCCAGCAGCCCCGGACACCGCACAGATACGCAGTATTTT. Looking up the rest from reference TRBV5-6 and TRBJ2-3 gives the full variable domain: DAGVTQSPTHLIKTRGQQVTLRCSPKSGHDTVSWYQQALGQGPQFIFQYYEEEERQRGNFPDRFSGHQFPNYSSELNVNALLLGDSALYLCASSPGHRTDTQYFGPGTRLTVL.

The chain combines TRBV5-1 with TRBJ2-7, with 9 bases lining up with TRBD2. This CDR3 contains 19 residues. Germline V CDR1 and CDR2: SGHRS, YFSETQ. The ends lost 4 bases at V and 2 bases at J; junction bases unmatched: 19. The CDR3 DNA sequence: TGCGCCAGCAGCCCTGGCCTACTAGCGGGCAAGAAGGTCGCCTACGAGCAGTACTTC. This sequence encodes CASSPGLLAGKKVAYEQYF.

The J gene is TRBJ2-7, the V gene TRBV14; 9 nucleotides agree with TRBD1. Germline V gene lookup returns CDR1 SGHDN and CDR2 FVKESK. V shed 4 bases and J 1 base; nucleotides not matched to a gene: 2. There are 14 residues in the CDR3. The DNA of the CDR3 is TGTGCCAGCAGCCGGGGGACAGGGTCCTACGAGCAGTACTTC. Protein sequence: CASSRGTGSYEQYF. The full variable domain, rest sourced from reference TRBV14 and TRBJ2-7, is EAGVTQFPSHSVIEKGQTVTLRCDPISGHDNLYWYRRVMGKEIKFLLHFVKESKQDESGMPNNRFLAERTGGTYSTLKVQPAELEDSGVYFCASSRGTGSYEQYFGPGTRLTVT.

The V gene is TRBV19, the J gene TRBJ1-2; possibly TRBD1 for D (6 bases). The V end was cut by 6 bases, the J end by 4 bases, with 15 bases between. The CDR3 covers 14 residues. Germline V gene data show CDR1 as LNHDA and CDR2 as SQIVND (reference sequence). Here the CDR3 reads CASSPGTGIYGYTF. The CDR3 DNA is TGTGCCAGTAGCCCTGGAACAGGGATCTATGGCTACACCTTC.

The gene calls are TRBV11-3 and TRBJ2-1; TRBD2 matches at 12 bases. The CDR3 has 16 residues. V trimming: 2 bases; J trimming: 7 bases; junction bases outside the gene matches: 6. Germline CDR1 and CDR2: SGHNT and YENEEA. DNA of the CDR3: TGTGCCAGCAGCTTAATTCTAGCGGGGGGGCGGAATGAGCAGTTCTTC. Its protein is CASSLILAGGRNEQFF.

The rearrangement joins TRBV4-1 to TRBJ2-5; D call uncertain. The CDR3 loop spans 15 amino acids. V was trimmed by 3 bases and J by 2 bases, leaving 13 bases between them. Germline loops: CDR1 MGHRA, CDR2 YSYEKL. CDR3 in amino acids: CASSHPGWGQETQYF. The CDR3 DNA is TGCGCCAGCAGCCACCCCGGGTGGGGACAAGAGACCCAGTACTTC.

The chain joins TRBV6-6 to TRBJ1-4, with D tentatively TRBD1 (5 bases). CDR1 and CDR2 from the germline V gene are MNHNY and SVGAGI (reference sequence). The CDR3 has 12 residues. Trimming took 6 bases from V and 3 from J, leaving 5 bases between them. As DNA, the CDR3 is TGTGCCAGCAGGGGGGCTAATGAAAAACTGTTTTTT. As protein: CASRGANEKLFF.

The chain uses TRBV14 and TRBJ2-1, with a weak D call TRBD2 (6 bases). The CDR3 spans 14 residues. V was clipped by 4 bases and J by 4 bases, with 11 bases between them. Germline CDR1 and CDR2: SGHDN and FVKESK. DNA for the CDR3: TGTGCCAGCAGCCTAGGGGACTTTTACAATGAGCAGTTCTTC. The encoded protein is CASSLGDFYNEQFF.

The gene calls are TRBV7-2 and TRBJ1-4, with D unresolved. V lost 4 bases to trimming and J lost 5 bases, with 14 bases between them. The CDR3 has 15 residues. From germline, CDR1 is SGHTA and CDR2 FQGNSA. The CDR3 DNA follows: TGTGCCAGCAGCTCTAGCGGAAGCAAGAATGAAAAACTGTTTTTT. This sequence encodes CASSSSGSKNEKLFF.

V and J are TRBV10-1 and TRBJ2-7, with D maybe TRBD2 (6 bases). The ends were cut back, 11 bases at V and 3 bases at J, with 14 bases in the middle. CDR1 and CDR2 (germline): WNHNN, SYGVQD (reference sequence). The CDR3 contains 12 residues. CDR3 loop: CAQAGRCYEQYF. In DNA, the CDR3 is TGCGCCCAGGCAGGGAGGTGCTACGAGCAGTACTTC.